Below, 29 T cell receptor beta chains from the same sample are listed, as sequenced in a study of T-cell memory formation after mild COVID-19. TCRdb itself ran the 5' RACE reads through MiXCR, one entry per CDR3 protein. This sample carries about 170,000 distinct CDR3 sequences, 10% to 15% of them seen once, and the ten largest clones take about 3.6%. What was sequenced was PBMCs or a T cell subset sorted from them (not recorded which). The receptors derive from a man between 18 and 29 years old who had mild COVID-19 (a few samples of this study predate the infection). Cell type and time point are not known.

This clonotype was seen a few times. This chain links TRBV7-6 with TRBJ1-1; 7 bases line up with TRBD1. CDR1 SGHVS and CDR2 FNYEAQ come from the germline V gene. This CDR3 spans 15 amino acids. Trimming cost V 5 bases and J 0 bases; bases outside gene matches: 6. Written as DNA, the CDR3 is TGTGCCAGCAGCGCAGACAGGGCCATGAACACTGAAGCTTTCTTT. Translating gives CASSADRAMNTEAFF.

The rearrangement links TRBV10-3 to TRBJ2-7, with TRBD1 matching 7 bases. The germline gives CDR1 ENHRY, CDR2 SYGVKD. After removal of 6 bases from V and 5 bases from J, the junction contained 4 bases not matched to a gene. CDR3 length: 12 residues. CDR3 in DNA: TGTGCCATCAGAGACGACAGGGACGAGCAGTACGTC. Translation: CAIRDDRDEQYV.

The V gene is TRBV28, the J gene TRBJ2-7, with 7 nucleotides matching TRBD2. The germline V gene has CDR1 MDHEN and CDR2 SYDVKM. The CDR3 contains 18 residues. V shed 2 bases, J shed 3 bases, and the junction held 16 bases outside the gene matches. CDR3 region: CASSLRIGGRVKGYEQYF. For the CDR3, the DNA is TGTGCCAGCAGTTTAAGGATCGGGGGGAGGGTCAAGGGCTACGAGCAGTACTTC.

This chain links TRBV5-1 with TRBJ1-6; D unclear. The CDR3 runs to 13 residues. Germline V lookup: CDR1 SGHRS, CDR2 YFSETQ. V was cut by 0 bases and J by 7 bases, with 5 bases left in between. This CDR3 reads CASSLDLNSPLHF. The CDR3 DNA reads TGCGCCAGCAGCTTGGACTTGAATTCACCCCTCCACTTT. Full variable domain (missing parts from reference TRBV5-1 and TRBJ1-6): KAGVTQTPRYLIKTRGQQVTLSCSPISGHRSVSWYQQTPGQGLQFLFEYFSETQRNKGNFPGRFSGRQFSNSRSEMNVSTLELGDSALYLCASSLDLNSPLHFGNGTRLTVT.

V gene TRBV7-3 combines with J gene TRBJ2-3; 7 bases line up with TRBD2. CDR1 and CDR2 from the germline V gene are SGHTA and FQGTGA. The J segment lost 4 bases and the V segment lost 5 bases, leaving 6 bases of the junction unmatched. This CDR3 is 14 amino acids long. The CDR3 loop reads CASSPGLVADTQYF. Written as DNA, the CDR3 is TGTGCCAGCAGCCCAGGACTAGTCGCAGATACGCAGTATTTT.

The CDR3 protein is CASSYQGARTDTQYF. The CDR3 DNA reads TGTGCCAGCAGTTACCAGGGGGCTCGGACAGATACGCAGTATTTT. This chain uses TRBV6-6 with TRBJ2-3; 8 nucleotides agree with TRBD1. Germline lookup yields CDR1 MNHNY and CDR2 SVGAGI (reference sequence). CDR3 length equals 15 residues. With 2 bases clipped from V and 3 bases from J, the junction kept 4 bases outside the gene matches.

This rearrangement joins TRBV7-9 to TRBJ1-3; D is ambiguous. Trimming removed 1 base from V and 0 bases from J, with 7 bases in between. The CDR3 covers 15 residues. Germline V gene data show CDR1 as SEHNR and CDR2 as FQNEAQ (reference sequence). For the CDR3, the DNA is TGTGCCAGCAGCTTAGACGCAGGCTCTGGAAACACCATATATTTT. Amino acid sequence: CASSLDAGSGNTIYF.

The chain couples TRBV5-1 to TRBJ2-5; D unresolved. Germline V gives CDR1 SGHRS, CDR2 YFSETQ. This CDR3 contains 16 residues. Trimming took 3 bases from V and 10 from J, leaving 25 bases between them. The CDR3 region has the DNA TGCGCCAGCAGCTCCACCACCGATGAGGCCCGGGTGGGCCAGTACTTC. Translation gives CASSSTTDEARVGQYF.

This clonotype was seen more than once but under ten times. The J gene is TRBJ2-2, the V gene TRBV23-1; unclear D gene. TRBV23-1 is treated as an ORF (open reading frame) with a function not yet certain. CDR3 length: 17 amino acids. V lost 6 bases to trimming and J lost 0 bases, with 17 bases between them. CDR3 DNA sequence: TGCGCCAGCAGACCCGGTTTTTGGAGTGCGAACACCGGGGAGCTGTTTTTT. Translating it yields CASRPGFWSANTGELFF.

This clonotype was seen a handful of times. The rearrangement links TRBV24-1 to TRBJ2-1, with D perhaps being TRBD1 or TRBD2 (5 bases each). Trimming shortened V by 9 bases and J by 7 bases, and 12 bases separated the two germline ends. Germline V CDR1 and CDR2: KGHDR, SFDVKD. There are 12 residues in the CDR3. The CDR3 loop reads CATGQGGNEQFF. In DNA form, the CDR3 reads TGTGCCACCGGCCAGGGCGGGAATGAGCAGTTCTTC.

In this sample, this clonotype turned up a few times. V and J are TRBV11-3 and TRBJ2-7; 11 nucleotides agree with TRBD1. The V and J ends lost 5 bases and 6 bases, in that order; junction bases with no gene match: 9. The CDR3 is made up of 15 amino acids. The germline V gene has CDR1 SGHNT and CDR2 YENEEA. The CDR3 DNA sequence: TGTGCCAGCAGCAGCCCGGGACAGGGGGAAGGCGAGCAGTACTTC. The encoded protein is CASSSPGQGEGEQYF.

In this sample, this clonotype turned up a few times. The chain combines TRBV30 with TRBJ2-5, with D tentatively TRBD1 (6 bases). Germline values: CDR1 GTSNPN, CDR2 SVGIG (reference sequence). The CDR3 has 13 residues. V lost 1 base, J lost 2 bases, and 8 bases lay in between. The CDR3 DNA sequence: TGTGCCTGGAGTGGGGGGCTTCAAGAGACCCAGTACTTC. Its translation: CAWSGGLQETQYF. Based on the CDR3 plus reference TRBV30 and TRBJ2-5, the full variable domain is SQTIHQWPATLVQPVGSPLSLECTVEGTSNPNLYWYRQAAGRGLQLLFYSVGIGQISSEVPQNLSASRPQDRQFILSSKKLLLSDSGFYLCAWSGGLQETQYFGPGTRLLVL.

The sample holds a few counts of this clonotype. DNA for the CDR3: TGCAGTGCTAGTTTCGCCCCAAGCACAGATACGCAGTATTTT. Translated: CSASFAPSTDTQYF. This chain links TRBV20-1 with TRBJ2-3; no clear D gene. Trimming shortened V by 3 bases and J by 0 bases, and 10 bases separated the two germline ends. Per the germline V gene, CDR1 is DFQATT and CDR2 is SNEGSKA (reference sequence). The CDR3 is made up of 14 amino acids.

This clonotype was seen a handful of times. The rearrangement links TRBV30 to TRBJ1-4; no firm D call. The CDR3 runs 11 residues. The ends were cut back, 1 base at V and 7 bases at J, with 4 bases in the middle. The germline CDR1 and CDR2 sequences are GTSNPN and SVGIG (reference sequence). DNA of the CDR3: TGTGCCTGGAGTGGACTTGAAAAACTGTTTTTT. Its protein is CAWSGLEKLFF. The variable domain in full, completed from reference TRBV30 and TRBJ1-4, reads SQTIHQWPATLVQPVGSPLSLECTVEGTSNPNLYWYRQAAGRGLQLLFYSVGIGQISSEVPQNLSASRPQDRQFILSSKKLLLSDSGFYLCAWSGLEKLFFGSGTQLSVL.

This CDR3 reads CASRGQGTGELFF. In DNA, the CDR3 is TGTGCCAGCAGGGGACAGGGCACCGGGGAGCTGTTTTTT. The rearrangement links TRBV7-3 to TRBJ2-2, with 9 bases fitting TRBD1. This CDR3 is 13 amino acids long. Per germline, CDR1 SGHTA and CDR2 FQGTGA. J lost 4 bases, V lost 6 bases, and 0 bases had no gene match.

This clonotype was seen repeatedly, ten times or more. The rearrangement joins TRBV4-3 to TRBJ2-7, with 8 positions matching TRBD1. The CDR3 has 15 residues. The V gene end was trimmed by 4 bases and the J gene end by 0 bases; junction bases not matched to a gene: 5. The V gene's germline CDR1 is LGHNA and CDR2 YSLEER. The CDR3 DNA sequence: TGCGCCAGCAGCCTTACCGGACAGGGCTCCTACGAGCAGTACTTC. This translates into CASSLTGQGSYEQYF.

The rearrangement joins TRBV12-3 or TRBV12-4 to TRBJ1-2; 12 nucleotides match TRBD1. The CDR3 totals 15 residues. The V and J ends lost 6 bases and 7 bases, in that order; junction bases with no gene match: 9. CDR3 residues: CASSDRDRGHGGYTF. Here the CDR3 DNA reads TGTGCCAGCAGCGACCGGGACAGGGGGCATGGTGGCTACACCTTC.

The rearrangement uses TRBV18 and TRBJ1-2, with 9 bases matching TRBD1. The CDR3 sequence is 15 residues long. Germline V lookup: CDR1 KGHSH, CDR2 LQKENI. J was trimmed by 8 bases and V by 4 bases; bases with no gene match: 11. CDR3: CASSQIQGAIDGYTF. The CDR3 DNA reads as TGTGCCAGCTCACAAATACAGGGGGCTATAGACGGCTACACCTTC.

The chain is built from TRBV10-3 and TRBJ2-2; D might be TRBD1 (6 bases). Germline CDR1 ENHRY, CDR2 SYGVKD. This CDR3 spans 18 amino acids. V was shortened by 0 bases and J by 4 bases, with 18 bases between the two germline ends. Here the CDR3 DNA reads TGTGCCATCAGTGAGTCTTACTCAGGGGCTTCCATCACCGGGGAGCTGTTTTTT. It encodes CAISESYSGASITGELFF.

This chain connects TRBV5-1 to TRBJ1-5; 7 positions agree with TRBD1. This CDR3 comprises 15 residues. The V gene's germline CDR1 is SGHRS and CDR2 YFSETQ. Losses at the gene ends were 0 bases for V and 5 bases for J; bases not matched to a gene: 5. CDR3 in amino acids: CASSLEGDRDQPQHF. CDR3 nucleotides: TGCGCCAGCAGCTTGGAGGGGGACAGAGATCAGCCCCAGCATTTT.

CDR3 bases: TGCAGTGCAACCCCAGTCGGCGGGGACCCAAACATTCAGTACTTC. Amino acid sequence: CSATPVGGDPNIQYF. V usage is TRBV20-1 and J usage is TRBJ2-4, with a tentative D call TRBD2 (6 bases). The CDR3 has 15 amino acids. The V gene's germline CDR1 is DFQATT and CDR2 SNEGSKA (reference sequence). V was clipped by 6 bases and J by 6 bases, with 21 bases between them.

This clonotype appeared a few times. The chain combines TRBV12-3 or TRBV12-4 with TRBJ2-3; maybe TRBD1 (7 bases). This CDR3 contains 14 residues. V lost 5 bases and J 2 bases, leaving 11 bases between the germline ends. For the CDR3, the DNA is TGTGCCAGCAGTCAGGGGGGACACACAGATACGCAGTATTTT. Its protein is CASSQGGHTDTQYF.

This clonotype was observed a few times. This chain connects TRBV7-9 to TRBJ1-2; D remains unclear. Germline CDR1 is SEHNR and CDR2 is FQNEAQ (reference sequence). The ends were cut back, 4 bases at V and 1 base at J, with 10 bases in the middle. CDR3 length: 14 amino acids. The DNA of the CDR3 is TGTGCCAGCAGCTCCGACTCTTTTAACTATGGCTACACCTTC. The encoded protein is CASSSDSFNYGYTF.

In its sample, this clonotype was seen many times. The genes are TRBV7-2 and TRBJ1-1, with D hard to call. V was clipped by 5 bases and J by 10 bases, with 20 bases between them. Germline CDR1 is SGHTA and CDR2 is FQGNSA. The CDR3 totals 14 residues. Here the CDR3 reads CASSPGQERVLAFF. In nucleotides, the CDR3 is TGTGCCAGCAGCCCTGGGCAGGAGAGGGTTTTAGCTTTCTTT.

This chain uses TRBV5-1 with TRBJ2-3, with D uncertain. V dropped 4 bases and J dropped 0 bases, with 15 bases sitting between them. Per the germline V gene, CDR1 is SGHRS and CDR2 is YFSETQ. This CDR3 is 16 amino acids long. CDR3: CASSPVGTSSTDTQYF. The DNA of the CDR3 is TGCGCCAGCAGCCCGGTCGGCACGTCTAGCACAGATACGCAGTATTTT.

This clonotype was counted many times. The chain uses TRBV5-1 and TRBJ2-1; D is perhaps TRBD2 (6 bases). The CDR3 length is 16 residues. Per the germline V gene, CDR1 is SGHRS and CDR2 is YFSETQ. V dropped 1 base and J dropped 3 bases, with 14 bases sitting between them. CDR3 sequence (DNA): TGCGCCAGCAGCTTGTTCCCCCGGGGGAACTACAATGAGCAGTTCTTC. Translating gives CASSLFPRGNYNEQFF.

This clonotype came up a few times. The chain links TRBV2 to TRBJ2-3; 9 bases line up with TRBD1. Germline V gene sequence: CDR1 SNHLY, CDR2 FYNNEI. Losses at the gene ends were 5 bases for V and 6 bases for J; bases not matched to a gene: 3. The CDR3 loop spans 13 amino acids. This CDR3 reads CASSRQGEDTQYF. CDR3 coding DNA: TGTGCCAGCAGTAGACAGGGGGAGGATACGCAGTATTTT. Full variable domain (rest looked up from reference TRBV2 and TRBJ2-3): EPEVTQTPSHQVTQMGQEVILRCVPISNHLYFYWYRQILGQKVEFLVSFYNNEISEKSEIFDDQFSVERPDGSNFTLKIRSTKLEDSAMYFCASSRQGEDTQYFGPGTRLTVL.

A note on this clonotype: Sequence at one end of the junction differs from germline and may be a read error. CDR3 in amino acids: CASRAGAANTGELFF. In DNA, the CDR3 is TGTGCCTCCAGGGCAGGGGCCGCGAACACCGGGGAGCTGTTTTTT. The genes are TRBV15 and TRBJ2-2, with D possibly TRBD1 on 6 matching bases. Germline V lookup: CDR1 LNHNV, CDR2 YYDKDF (reference sequence). The CDR3 runs 15 residues.

This clonotype was detected a few times. This rearrangement joins TRBV20-1 to TRBJ2-7, with D unresolved. This CDR3 contains 13 residues. Trimming took off 2 bases at V and 5 bases at J, with 13 bases between the two ends. Germline V gene lookup returns CDR1 DFQATT and CDR2 SNEGSKA (reference sequence). CDR3: CSARSVGSHEQYF. Here the CDR3 DNA reads TGCAGTGCTAGATCCGTGGGATCACACGAGCAGTACTTC.